A single sample gave rise to the 25 T cell receptor beta chains below, sequenced in a study of T cells after yellow fever vaccination. Each CDR3 protein gets one entry after TCRdb re-called the 5' RACE reads with MiXCR. In the table there are 450,000 to 650,000 distinct CDR3 sequences, 21% of which are singletons. The sequencing here drew on PBMCs, taken more than 20 days after the first yellow fever vaccination. These receptors came from a young man who received the YFV17D yellow fever vaccine.

This clonotype was detected only a few times. This rearrangement joins TRBV18 to TRBJ2-3; the D gene is possibly TRBD1 (6 bases). The length of the CDR3 is 16 residues. Trimming left V 0 bases short and J 3 bases short, with 13 bases between. CDR1 and CDR2 (germline): KGHSH, LQKENI. The CDR3 DNA reads TGTGCCAGCTCACCACCTGTTGGGGGCCTAACAGATACGCAGTATTTT. Translated, it gives CASSPPVGGLTDTQYF.

The chain uses TRBV4-3 and TRBJ2-5; D remains unclear. Germline V gene sequence: CDR1 LGHNA, CDR2 YSLEER. The CDR3 spans 14 residues. The V end lost 3 bases, the J end lost 5 bases, and 13 bases lay between the germline ends. The DNA of the CDR3 is TGCGCCAGCAGCCAGGGGATAGGTGGGGAGACCCAGTACTTC. Its translation is CASSQGIGGETQYF.

V and J are TRBV12-3 or TRBV12-4 and TRBJ1-2; 9 bases align to TRBD1. The CDR3 has 14 residues. With 1 base clipped from V and 7 bases from J, the junction kept 4 bases outside the gene matches. CDR3 nucleotide sequence: TGTGCCAGCAGTTTAGACAGGGGGCAAGGTGGCTACACCTTC. It codes for CASSLDRGQGGYTF.

This clonotype was seen repeatedly, ten times or more. This chain uses TRBV6-5 with TRBJ1-2; D is possibly TRBD1 (5 bases). The V gene lost 0 bases and the J gene lost 4 bases, with 15 bases spanning the gap. Germline loops: CDR1 MNHEY, CDR2 SVGAGI. This CDR3 region has 16 residues. The CDR3: CASSYSGQGSFYGYTF. The CDR3 region has the DNA TGTGCCAGCAGTTACTCGGGGCAGGGTAGTTTCTATGGCTACACCTTC.

This clonotype came up a few times. The V gene is TRBV6-1, the J gene TRBJ2-6; TRBD1 agrees at 7 bases. This CDR3 contains 18 residues. The V and J ends lost 7 bases and 0 bases, in that order; junction bases with no gene match: 12. The germline CDR1 and CDR2 sequences are MNHNS and SASEGT. The CDR3 DNA sequence: TGTGCCAGCAAGGGGGCCTCGGGCCAGGCCTCTGGGGCCAACGTCCTGACTTTC. It specifies CASKGASGQASGANVLTF.

The genes are TRBV12-3 or TRBV12-4 and TRBJ2-1, with D tentatively TRBD2 (6 bases). The CDR3 loop spans 16 amino acids. The V gene lost 2 bases and the J gene lost 5 bases, with 16 bases spanning the gap. CDR3 DNA: TGTGCCAGCAGTTTAACCGGAGGGACGGGAAACAATGAGCAGTTCTTC. Its translation: CASSLTGGTGNNEQFF.

The rearrangement links TRBV12-3 or TRBV12-4 to TRBJ2-7; D is unclear. This CDR3 comprises 13 residues. V shed 5 bases and J shed 4 bases, with 12 bases lying between them. The DNA of the CDR3 is TGTGCCAGCAGTCCACCCTCGGGTTACGAGCAGTACGTC. Amino acid sequence: CASSPPSGYEQYV.

The genes are TRBV20-1 and TRBJ1-1; D may be TRBD1 (6 bases). Per germline, CDR1 DFQATT and CDR2 SNEGSKA (reference sequence). The germline V and J ends were trimmed by 2 bases and 10 bases, with 14 bases remaining between them. The CDR3 extends over 12 amino acids. The CDR3 DNA reads as TGCAGTGCTAGAACTGACAAGGGGGGAGCTTTCTTT. Translating it yields CSARTDKGGAFF.

The chain combines TRBV6-2 or TRBV6-3 with TRBJ2-5; 10 bases line up with TRBD1. This CDR3 region has 13 residues. V lost 2 bases, J lost 14 bases, and 8 bases stayed unmatched. The germline V gene has CDR1 MNHEY and CDR2 SVGEGT. The CDR3 reads CASSYQDRGSTYF. The CDR3 DNA is TGTGCCAGCAGTTACCAGGACAGGGGGTCGACCTACTTC.

This clonotype showed up just a few times. The chain links TRBV6-1 to TRBJ2-2; possibly TRBD2 for D (6 bases). This CDR3 comprises 16 residues. With 7 bases removed from V and 2 bases from J, the gap between germline ends came to 17 bases. The germline V gene encodes CDR1 MNHNS and CDR2 SASEGT. DNA of the CDR3: TGTGCCAGCACCGATCCGGCGGGAACAAACACCGGGGAGCTGTTTTTT. It specifies CASTDPAGTNTGELFF.

CDR3 nucleotides: TGTGCCAGCTCACCAGGACTCAACTACGAGCAGTACGTC. Protein: CASSPGLNYEQYV. V gene TRBV18 combines with J gene TRBJ2-7, with a possible D match to TRBD2 (5 bases). Germline-derived CDR1 and CDR2 are KGHSH and LQKENI. The germline V and J ends were trimmed by 2 bases and 3 bases, with 8 bases remaining between them. CDR3 length: 13 residues.

The V and J genes are TRBV9 and TRBJ1-6; the D gene is possibly TRBD1 (5 bases). From germline, CDR1 is SGDLS and CDR2 YYNGEE. The germline V and J ends were trimmed by 1 base and 8 bases, with 10 bases remaining between them. The CDR3 runs to 14 residues. The CDR3 sequence: CASSVSGRDSPLHF. The CDR3 region has the DNA TGTGCCAGCAGCGTAAGCGGCAGGGATTCACCCCTCCACTTT.

V usage is TRBV5-1 and J usage is TRBJ2-1, with 11 bases fitting TRBD1. In germline, CDR1 is SGHRS, CDR2 YFSETQ. This CDR3 spans 15 amino acids. With V trimmed by 5 bases and J by 7 bases, 8 bases remained unmatched. The CDR3 DNA sequence: TGCGCCAGCAGTGTAGGGACAGGGGGTTTGAATGAGCAGTTCTTC. This gives the protein CASSVGTGGLNEQFF.

This clonotype was seen a few times. This chain links TRBV5-5 with TRBJ1-1, with D hard to call. V dropped 0 bases and J dropped 8 bases, with 17 bases sitting between them. This CDR3 is 15 amino acids long. Per the germline V gene, CDR1 is SGHKS and CDR2 is YYEKEE (reference sequence). CDR3 bases: TGTGCCAGCAGCTTGGGACGAATACCAGAAAAGGAAGCTTTCTTT. Protein product: CASSLGRIPEKEAFF.

In this sample, this clonotype turned up many times. J is TRBJ2-3 and V is TRBV12-3 or TRBV12-4; tentatively, D is TRBD1 (7 bases). V lost 6 bases and J 14 bases, leaving 18 bases between the germline ends. The CDR3 length is 12 residues. CDR3 sequence (DNA): TGTGCCAGCAGCGTCACAGGGGAGGTTTGGTATTTT. Protein product: CASSVTGEVWYF.

The chain carries TRBV6-4 and TRBJ2-2; D is unclear. Trimming took 6 bases from V and 7 from J, leaving 9 bases between them. The CDR3 runs 12 residues. CDR1 and CDR2 (germline): MRHNA, SNTAGT. The CDR3 DNA is TGTGCCAGCAGATCTTGGGTCGGGGAGCTGTTTTTT. The encoded protein is CASRSWVGELFF.

This clonotype was seen more than once but under ten times. The chain links TRBV6-2 or TRBV6-3 to TRBJ2-3; 16 bases are shared with TRBD2. From germline, CDR1 is MNHEY and CDR2 SVGEGT. The CDR3 totals 20 residues. V lost 7 bases and J lost 6; bases outside the gene matches: 19. This CDR3 is CASTAGTSGGGDALVDTQYF. Here the CDR3 DNA reads TGTGCCAGCACCGCTGGGACTAGCGGGGGGGGCGACGCCCTAGTGGATACGCAGTATTTT.

This clonotype was detected a few times. The chain has TRBV7-8 and TRBJ2-7; 10 positions match TRBD2. This CDR3 has 15 amino acids. V was pared by 5 bases and J by 4 bases, with 8 bases of the junction left unmatched. In germline, CDR1 is SGHVS, CDR2 FQNEAQ. The CDR3 is CASSPLAGAGYEQYF. DNA for the CDR3: TGTGCCAGCAGCCCCCTAGCGGGGGCCGGTTACGAGCAGTACTTC. The variable domain in full, with the rest retrieved from reference TRBV7-8 and TRBJ2-7, is GAGVSQSPRYKVAKRGQDVALRCDPISGHVSLFWYQQALGQGPEFLTYFQNEAQLDKSGLPSDRFFAERPEGSVSTLKIQRTQQEDSAVYLCASSPLAGAGYEQYFGPGTRLTVT.

The J gene is TRBJ1-1, the V gene TRBV11-2; D may be TRBD1 (6 bases). CDR3 length: 15 amino acids. V lost 5 bases and J 6 bases, leaving 19 bases between the germline ends. CDR1 SGHAT and CDR2 FQNNGV come from the germline V gene. The CDR3 DNA is TGTGCCAGCAGCGCAACGGACAGATCACAGCCTGAAGCTTTCTTT. Translated: CASSATDRSQPEAFF.

This clonotype was counted only a few times. The chain couples TRBV3-1 to TRBJ2-1; D gene ambiguous. Germline values: CDR1 LGHDT, CDR2 YNNKEL (reference sequence). Trimming left V 0 bases short and J 9 bases short, with 9 bases between. The CDR3 consists of 13 residues. The CDR3, as DNA: TGTGCCAGCAGCCAAGATGGCCCTAGTGAGCAGTTCTTC. Translation gives CASSQDGPSEQFF.

This clonotype was observed a few times. This sequence joins TRBV29-1 and TRBJ2-1, with 15 bases aligning to TRBD2. Germline-derived CDR1 and CDR2 are SQVTM and ANQGSEA. V was clipped by 7 bases and J by 8 bases; unmatched bases: 9. The CDR3 covers 15 residues. CDR3 nucleotide sequence: TGCAGCGACCTAGGACTAGCGGGGGGGCGCGATGAGCAGTTCTTC. Translation gives CSDLGLAGGRDEQFF.

This clonotype was observed a handful of times. The chain carries TRBV7-8 and TRBJ2-7; 7 positions match TRBD1. Germline CDR1 and CDR2: SGHVS and FQNEAQ. CDR3 length: 15 residues. The junction had 6 bases not matched to a gene; V was cut back by 1 base and J by 3 bases. CDR3 sequence (DNA): TGTGCCAGCAGCTTAGAACAGGGGATGTTCTACGAGCAGTACGTC. Amino acids: CASSLEQGMFYEQYV.

The V and J genes are TRBV2 and TRBJ1-1; weak D call: TRBD1 (5 bases). The germline CDR1 and CDR2 sequences are SNHLY and FYNNEI. The CDR3 is made up of 14 amino acids. V dropped 7 bases and J dropped 6 bases, with 18 bases sitting between them. CDR3 sequence (DNA): TGTGCCAGCATTCGAACGCAAGGGGTCCCTGAAGCTTTCTTT. Its protein is CASIRTQGVPEAFF.

This clonotype has only a few counts. V and J are TRBV4-2 and TRBJ2-2, with 7 bases that match TRBD1. Germline CDR1 LGHNA, CDR2 YNFKEQ. After removal of 8 bases from V and 0 bases from J, the junction contained 6 bases not matched to a gene. CDR3 size: 15 residues. CDR3 protein: CASFAGGTNTGELFF. The CDR3 coding sequence is TGTGCCAGCTTTGCAGGGGGTACGAACACCGGGGAGCTGTTTTTT.

As DNA, the CDR3 is TGTGCCAGCAGCTTTGCCGGGACATCTTACTCCTACGAGCAGTACGTC. This gives the protein CASSFAGTSYSYEQYV. This chain links TRBV11-2 with TRBJ2-7, with a possible D match to TRBD1 (6 bases). The CDR3 is 16 residues long. Trimming took 3 bases from V and 0 from J, leaving 15 bases between them. Per germline, CDR1 SGHAT and CDR2 FQNNGV.